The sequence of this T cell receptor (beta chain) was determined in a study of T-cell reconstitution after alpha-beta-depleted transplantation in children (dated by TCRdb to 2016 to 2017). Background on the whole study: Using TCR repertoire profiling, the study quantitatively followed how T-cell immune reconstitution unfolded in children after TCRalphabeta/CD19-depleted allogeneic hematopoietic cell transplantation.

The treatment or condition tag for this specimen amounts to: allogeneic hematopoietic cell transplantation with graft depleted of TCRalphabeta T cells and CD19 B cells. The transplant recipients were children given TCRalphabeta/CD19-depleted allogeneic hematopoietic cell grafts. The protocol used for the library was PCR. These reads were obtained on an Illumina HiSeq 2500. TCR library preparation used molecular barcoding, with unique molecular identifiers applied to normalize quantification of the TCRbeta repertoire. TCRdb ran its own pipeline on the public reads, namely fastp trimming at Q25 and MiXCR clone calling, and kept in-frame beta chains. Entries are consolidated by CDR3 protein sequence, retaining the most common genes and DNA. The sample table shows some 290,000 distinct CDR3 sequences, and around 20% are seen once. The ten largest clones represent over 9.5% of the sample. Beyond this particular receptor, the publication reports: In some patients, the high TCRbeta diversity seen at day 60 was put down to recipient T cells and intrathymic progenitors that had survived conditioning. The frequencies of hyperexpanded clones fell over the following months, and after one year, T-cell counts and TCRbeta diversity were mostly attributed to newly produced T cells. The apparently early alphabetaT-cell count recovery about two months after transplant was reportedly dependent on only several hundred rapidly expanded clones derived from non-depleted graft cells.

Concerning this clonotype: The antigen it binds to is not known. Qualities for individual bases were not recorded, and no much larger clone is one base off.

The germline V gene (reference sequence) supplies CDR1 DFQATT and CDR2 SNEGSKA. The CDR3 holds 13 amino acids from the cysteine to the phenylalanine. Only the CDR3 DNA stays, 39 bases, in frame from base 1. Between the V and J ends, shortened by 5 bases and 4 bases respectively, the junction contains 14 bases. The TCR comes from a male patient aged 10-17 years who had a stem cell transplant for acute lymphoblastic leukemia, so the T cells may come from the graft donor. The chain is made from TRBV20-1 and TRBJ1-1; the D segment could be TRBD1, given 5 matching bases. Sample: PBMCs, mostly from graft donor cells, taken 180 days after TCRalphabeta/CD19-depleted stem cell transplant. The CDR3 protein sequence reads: CSAGRAGTTEAFF. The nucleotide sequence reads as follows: TGCAGTGCTGGCAGGGCGGGAACCACTGAAGCTTTCTTT.